The present TCR beta chain was sequenced within a study of vaccination and CD4 T cells after COVID-19. The germline gives CDR1 MNHEY, CDR2 SVGAGI. V lost 2 bases, J lost 7 bases, and 6 bases lay in between. The CDR3 runs 12 residues. CD4+ T cells that had been cultured provided DNA sequenced with the Oncomine TCR Beta short-read assay. TCRdb itself ran the PCR reads through MiXCR, one entry per CDR3 protein. The sample shows around 17,000 distinct CDR3 sequences, approximately 70% of them seen only once. The sample's treatment: roughly ten-day PBMC culture with coronavirus spike peptide pools or control peptides (ViraFEST assay). PBMC cultures, at over 1.5 million cells per well, received about 9.9 IU/ml IL-2 and approximately 10 ug/ml peptide pools. In regard to this clonotype: Antigen unknown.

The rearrangement joins TRBV6-5 to TRBJ2-1; D is undetermined. The TCR comes from a human donor who had recovered from COVID-19. Sequenced sample: CD4+ T cells from blood, cultured in vitro. CDR3 bases: TGTGCCAGCAGTTACCCCGGGAATGAGCAGTTCTTC. Its protein product is CASSYPGNEQFF.